These T cell receptor beta chains were read from a single sample in a study of T cells in Graves' hyperthyroidism and ophthalmopathy. TCRdb reanalysed the multiplex PCR reads using MiXCR and keeps one entry per CDR3 protein. Among 350,000 or so distinct CDR3 sequences listed, about 21% were seen once. Sequencing used blood. The receptor source for this set is a woman aged 50 to 65 with Graves' hyperthyroidism. Both conserved end residues are part of each CDR3. D genes are given only for firm matches. Clone size appears in some rows only: once, few, many, or a class for an expanded clone.

j_gene: TRBJ2-2; d_gene: .; v_gene: TRBV4-1; abundance: few; CDR3nt: TGCGCCAGCAGCCAAGATTCTAGCTCCGCCGCGAACACCGGGGAGCTGTTTTTT; CDR3aa: CASSQDSSSAANTGELFF
j_gene: TRBJ2-1; d_gene: .; v_gene: TRBV5-1; abundance: .; CDR3nt: TGCGCCAGCAGCTTGGTGCGAGCTGAGCAGTTCTTC; CDR3aa: CASSLVRAEQFF
j_gene: TRBJ2-7; d_gene: TRBD1; v_gene: TRBV28; abundance: many; CDR3nt: TGTGCCAGCAGCGGGACAGGGGATTACGAGTTCGACGAGCAGTACTTC; CDR3aa: CASSGTGDYEFDEQYF
j_gene: TRBJ2-3; d_gene: .; v_gene: TRBV7-9; abundance: .; CDR3nt: TGTGCCAGCAGCTCACCGGACCTGTCAGATACGCAGTATTTT; CDR3aa: CASSSPDLSDTQYF
j_gene: TRBJ2-7; d_gene: .; v_gene: TRBV27; abundance: .; CDR3nt: TGTGCCAGCGGCTATATCCCTACCGAGCAGTACTTC; CDR3aa: CASGYIPTEQYF
j_gene: TRBJ2-5; d_gene: .; v_gene: TRBV4-2; abundance: .; CDR3nt: TGTGCCAGCAGCCAAGATGGTGGAAAGGAGACCCAGTACTTC; CDR3aa: CASSQDGGKETQYF
j_gene: TRBJ1-4; d_gene: .; v_gene: TRBV6-1; abundance: few; CDR3nt: TGTGCCAGCACCGAGGGGGGAACTAATGAAAAACTGTTTTTT; CDR3aa: CASTEGGTNEKLFF
j_gene: TRBJ1-4; d_gene: .; v_gene: TRBV2; abundance: .; CDR3nt: TGTGCCAGCAGCTTAACCGGGCCCGGGACTAATGAAAAACTGTTTTTT; CDR3aa: CASSLTGPGTNEKLFF
j_gene: TRBJ2-6; d_gene: .; v_gene: TRBV7-9; abundance: .; CDR3nt: TGTGCCAGCAGCTTGCGGACTGTCGGCTCTGGGGCCAACGTCCTGACTTTC; CDR3aa: CASSLRTVGSGANVLTF
j_gene: TRBJ1-1; d_gene: .; v_gene: TRBV7-9; abundance: few; CDR3nt: TGTGCCAGCAGCTTAGACGAGACTGCTCGGAGTCGAGCTTTCTTT; CDR3aa: CASSLDETARSRAFF
j_gene: TRBJ2-3; d_gene: TRBD1; v_gene: TRBV12-3/TRBV12-4; abundance: many; CDR3nt: TGTGCCAGCAGTTTCAACAGGGGGCAGGCAGATACGCAGTATTTT; CDR3aa: CASSFNRGQADTQYF
j_gene: TRBJ2-6; d_gene: .; v_gene: TRBV6-5; abundance: many; CDR3nt: TGTGCCAGCAGTTACACCTCGGGGGAGGCCAACGTCCTGACTTTC; CDR3aa: CASSYTSGEANVLTF
j_gene: TRBJ1-1; d_gene: .; v_gene: TRBV30; abundance: many; CDR3nt: TGTGCCTGGAGTGTACCCCAGAGCGCTTTCTTT; CDR3aa: CAWSVPQSAFF
j_gene: TRBJ2-7; d_gene: TRBD2; v_gene: TRBV28; abundance: many; CDR3nt: TGTGCCAGCAGAGGTGGACTAGCCGACGAGCAGTACTTC; CDR3aa: CASRGGLADEQYF
j_gene: TRBJ2-1; d_gene: .; v_gene: TRBV2; abundance: many; CDR3nt: TGTGCCAGCAGCGGACAAGGGAACAATGAGCAGTTCTTC; CDR3aa: CASSGQGNNEQFF
j_gene: TRBJ2-3; d_gene: .; v_gene: TRBV7-3; abundance: many; CDR3nt: TGTGCCAGCAGCCCGCTAGTGGGGGGCACAGATACGCAGTATTTT; CDR3aa: CASSPLVGGTDTQYF
j_gene: TRBJ1-6; d_gene: .; v_gene: TRBV30; abundance: many; CDR3nt: TGTGCCTGGAGTGAATTATCCTATAATTCACCCCTCCACTTT; CDR3aa: CAWSELSYNSPLHF
j_gene: TRBJ2-7; d_gene: .; v_gene: TRBV18; abundance: many; CDR3nt: TGTGCCAGCTCACCAGGGTCCGGGACCTACGAGCAGTACTTC; CDR3aa: CASSPGSGTYEQYF
j_gene: TRBJ2-5; d_gene: .; v_gene: TRBV28; abundance: many; CDR3nt: TGTGCCAGCAGTTTTGGGAGTACCCAAGAGACCCAGTACTTC; CDR3aa: CASSFGSTQETQYF
j_gene: TRBJ1-6; d_gene: .; v_gene: TRBV29-1; abundance: few; CDR3nt: TGCAGCGTTGGAGTGGCAGATAATTCACCCCTCCACTTT; CDR3aa: CSVGVADNSPLHF
j_gene: TRBJ2-4; d_gene: .; v_gene: TRBV28; abundance: .; CDR3nt: TGTGCCAGCCGTGGGACGGCCAAAAACATTCAGTACTTC; CDR3aa: CASRGTAKNIQYF
j_gene: TRBJ1-3; d_gene: .; v_gene: TRBV6-5; abundance: .; CDR3nt: TGTGCCAGCAGTTACGGGGGGGAGGGAAACACCATATATTTT; CDR3aa: CASSYGGEGNTIYF
j_gene: TRBJ1-5; d_gene: TRBD1; v_gene: TRBV5-6; abundance: .; CDR3nt: TGTGCCAGCAGCTTGTCTACAGGGGGCAGGTTAAGCAATCAGCCCCAGCATTTT; CDR3aa: CASSLSTGGRLSNQPQHF
j_gene: TRBJ2-1; d_gene: TRBD2; v_gene: TRBV11-2; abundance: .; CDR3nt: TGTGCCAGCACCTCACTAGCGGGAGTGATAAGGAGCTCCTACAATGAGCAGTTCTTC; CDR3aa: CASTSLAGVIRSSYNEQFF
j_gene: TRBJ2-3; d_gene: .; v_gene: TRBV20-1; abundance: .; CDR3nt: TGCAGTGTACCAGCAGATACGCAGTATTTT; CDR3aa: CSVPADTQYF
j_gene: TRBJ2-7; d_gene: TRBD2; v_gene: TRBV28; abundance: many; CDR3nt: TGTGCCAGCAGTTTAAGGGGGGGACTAGCGGGAGCCTACGAGCAGTACTTC; CDR3aa: CASSLRGGLAGAYEQYF
j_gene: TRBJ2-5; d_gene: .; v_gene: TRBV28; abundance: few; CDR3nt: TGTGCCAGCAGTCCCCGGAGGGACAGAACCCAAGAGACCCAGCACTTC; CDR3aa: CASSPRRDRTQETQHF
j_gene: TRBJ2-7; d_gene: .; v_gene: TRBV2; abundance: many; CDR3nt: TGTGCCAGCAGGAGGGAGACCTACGAGCAGTACTTC; CDR3aa: CASRRETYEQYF
j_gene: TRBJ2-1; d_gene: .; v_gene: TRBV12-3/TRBV12-4; abundance: many; CDR3nt: TGTGCCAGCAGTTTAGCAGGGTCCCACAATGAGCAGTTCTTC; CDR3aa: CASSLAGSHNEQFF
j_gene: TRBJ1-1; d_gene: .; v_gene: TRBV9; abundance: many; CDR3nt: TGTGCCAGCACAGGAGGGTTACTGGACACTGAAGCTTTCTTT; CDR3aa: CASTGGLLDTEAFF
j_gene: TRBJ1-4; d_gene: .; v_gene: TRBV2; abundance: many; CDR3nt: TGTGCCAGCAGGGAGCTGGGACTTGGTGAAAAACTGTTTTTT; CDR3aa: CASRELGLGEKLFF
j_gene: TRBJ1-1; d_gene: .; v_gene: TRBV12-5; abundance: .; CDR3nt: TGTGCTAGTGGTCTTAAAGGGGGAGATGGTGAAGCTTTCTTT; CDR3aa: CASGLKGGDGEAFF
j_gene: TRBJ1-6; d_gene: .; v_gene: TRBV9; abundance: .; CDR3nt: TGTGCCAGCAGCGTAGGAGGGGGGCATTCACCCCTCCACTTT; CDR3aa: CASSVGGGHSPLHF
j_gene: TRBJ2-3; d_gene: .; v_gene: TRBV7-6; abundance: .; CDR3nt: TGTGCCAGCAGCTTAGGAAGTCGAACTAGCACAGATACGCAGTATTTT; CDR3aa: CASSLGSRTSTDTQYF
j_gene: TRBJ1-1; d_gene: .; v_gene: TRBV20-1; abundance: many; CDR3nt: TGCAGTGCACCTTCGCGGGCGTCCCGATTGAACACTGAAGCTTTCTTT; CDR3aa: CSAPSRASRLNTEAFF
j_gene: TRBJ2-4; d_gene: .; v_gene: TRBV28; abundance: .; CDR3nt: TGTGCCAGCAGTTCGGCTTCACCGGGGGCCAAAAACATTCAGTACTTC; CDR3aa: CASSSASPGAKNIQYF
j_gene: TRBJ2-1; d_gene: .; v_gene: TRBV2; abundance: many; CDR3nt: TGTGCCAGCAGTGAATGGCTGTATTCCTACAATGAGCAGTTCTTC; CDR3aa: CASSEWLYSYNEQFF
j_gene: TRBJ2-2; d_gene: .; v_gene: TRBV27; abundance: .; CDR3nt: TGTGCCAGCAGTCCCGCCGCCGGGGAGCTGTTTTTT; CDR3aa: CASSPAAGELFF
j_gene: TRBJ2-1; d_gene: TRBD2; v_gene: TRBV5-1; abundance: .; CDR3nt: TGCGCCAGCAACCCTAGCGGGTCGAGCTCCTACAATGAGCAGTTCTTC; CDR3aa: CASNPSGSSSYNEQFF
j_gene: TRBJ2-5; d_gene: .; v_gene: TRBV20-1; abundance: many; CDR3nt: TGCAGTGCCCGTGGAGGGGTCGGCGGAGGAGAGACCCAGTACTTC; CDR3aa: CSARGGVGGGETQYF
j_gene: TRBJ2-7; d_gene: TRBD2; v_gene: TRBV13; abundance: .; CDR3nt: TGTGCCAGCAAAATAGCGGGAGTGGCCAACGAGCAGTACTTC; CDR3aa: CASKIAGVANEQYF
j_gene: TRBJ2-1; d_gene: TRBD2; v_gene: TRBV27; abundance: .; CDR3nt: TGTGCCAGCGGCTGGGGACTAGCGGGGGCTCTCTACAATGAGCAGTCCTTC; CDR3aa: CASGWGLAGALYNEQSF
j_gene: TRBJ2-2; d_gene: .; v_gene: TRBV28; abundance: many; CDR3nt: TGTGCCAGCAGTTCACCCGGGGCCCGGGGGACCGGGGAGCTGTTTTTT; CDR3aa: CASSSPGARGTGELFF
j_gene: TRBJ1-4; d_gene: .; v_gene: TRBV28; abundance: few; CDR3nt: TGTGCCAGCAGTTCGAAGACAGTCAATGAAAAACTGTTTTTT; CDR3aa: CASSSKTVNEKLFF
j_gene: TRBJ2-3; d_gene: TRBD1; v_gene: TRBV11-3; abundance: few; CDR3nt: TGTGCCAGCAGCTGGAGACAGGGTACAAATACGCAGTATTTT; CDR3aa: CASSWRQGTNTQYF
j_gene: TRBJ2-3; d_gene: TRBD1; v_gene: TRBV10-3; abundance: .; CDR3nt: TGTGCCATCAGTGGGGGACAGGGCACAGATACGCAGTATTTT; CDR3aa: CAISGGQGTDTQYF
j_gene: TRBJ1-3; d_gene: .; v_gene: TRBV10-3; abundance: .; CDR3nt: TGTGCCATCAGTCCGCGGAGCTCTGGAAACACCATATATTTT; CDR3aa: CAISPRSSGNTIYF
j_gene: TRBJ1-6; d_gene: .; v_gene: TRBV7-6; abundance: .; CDR3nt: TGTGCCAGCAGCTTAGCGCTTGATTCACCCCTCCACTTT; CDR3aa: CASSLALDSPLHF
j_gene: TRBJ1-1; d_gene: .; v_gene: TRBV5-1; abundance: many; CDR3nt: TGCGCCAGCAGCCCGGGTGGCAGGGAAACTGAAGCTTTCTTT; CDR3aa: CASSPGGRETEAFF
j_gene: TRBJ2-7; d_gene: TRBD2; v_gene: TRBV7-9; abundance: many; CDR3nt: TGTGCCAGCAGCTTAGGAACTAGCGGGGCATCCTACGAGCAGTACTTC; CDR3aa: CASSLGTSGASYEQYF
j_gene: TRBJ1-1; d_gene: TRBD1; v_gene: TRBV5-6; abundance: few; CDR3nt: TGTGCCAGCAGCTTCGGCCCGGGACAGGGAGGAGGTGAAGCTTTCTTT; CDR3aa: CASSFGPGQGGGEAFF
j_gene: TRBJ2-1; d_gene: .; v_gene: TRBV10-1; abundance: .; CDR3nt: TGCGCCAGCACCGACGGGAATGAGCAGTTCTTC; CDR3aa: CASTDGNEQFF
j_gene: TRBJ1-2; d_gene: .; v_gene: TRBV7-2; abundance: many; CDR3nt: TGTGCCAGCAGGGGGCCTACTAACTATGGCTACACCTTC; CDR3aa: CASRGPTNYGYTF
j_gene: TRBJ1-5; d_gene: .; v_gene: TRBV5-6; abundance: .; CDR3nt: TGTGCCAGCAGCTTGGGGGATAGAAACAATCAGCCCCAGCATTTT; CDR3aa: CASSLGDRNNQPQHF
j_gene: TRBJ1-1; d_gene: .; v_gene: TRBV6-1; abundance: many; CDR3nt: TGTGCCAGCAGTCACCCGGGTTTGAACACTGAAGCTTTCTTT; CDR3aa: CASSHPGLNTEAFF
j_gene: TRBJ1-2; d_gene: .; v_gene: TRBV7-9; abundance: few; CDR3nt: TGTGCCAGCAGCTTAGGTCCCGGACGGTCCCTCTATGGCTACACCTTC; CDR3aa: CASSLGPGRSLYGYTF
j_gene: TRBJ2-1; d_gene: TRBD2; v_gene: TRBV6-1; abundance: many; CDR3nt: TGTGCCAGCAGTGCTATAGCGGGGAGCTCCTACAATGAGCAGTTCTTC; CDR3aa: CASSAIAGSSYNEQFF
j_gene: TRBJ2-6; d_gene: .; v_gene: TRBV6-2/TRBV6-3; abundance: few; CDR3nt: TGTGCCAGCACCCCCGAGATCTCTGGGGCCAACGTCCTGACTTTC; CDR3aa: CASTPEISGANVLTF